The entry below gives a single TCR beta chain sequence along with its context. Unique molecular identifiers were incorporated during preparation of the TCRbeta library. TCRdb passed the PCR reads through MiXCR, listing each CDR3 protein once. This sample carries 300,000 to 400,000 distinct CDR3 sequences, approximately 23% of them seen once, and the ten largest clones take about a tenth. This entry belongs to a study of T-cell reconstitution after alpha-beta-depleted transplantation in children. V gave up 4 bases and J gave up 4 bases, with 18 bases separating them. Germline-derived CDR1 and CDR2 are SGHRS and YFSETQ. The CDR3 consists of 15 residues.

The clonotype was recovered from a male patient younger than 18 who had a stem cell transplant for acute lymphoblastic leukemia, so the T cells may come from the graft donor. V and J are TRBV5-1 and TRBJ2-7; D perhaps matches TRBD1 (6 bases). The sequences come from PBMCs, mostly from graft donor cells, collected 180 days after TCRalphabeta/CD19-depleted stem cell transplant. The CDR3 spells CASSPQPGVPYEQYF. DNA of the CDR3: TGCGCCAGCAGCCCTCAGCCAGGGGTCCCTTACGAGCAGTACTTC.